The present TCR beta chain was sequenced within a study of post-analysis software for immune sequencing data. Study-wide results and limits: Diversity measured as normalized Chao1 was significantly lower in multiple sclerosis patients than in controls.

Unique molecular identifiers were built into the TCR beta cDNA libraries. Each CDR3 protein gets one entry after TCRdb re-called the PCR reads with MiXCR. The sample contains about 770,000 distinct CDR3 sequences, just over 45% of which appear only once. Concerning this clonotype: Its antigen remains unidentified.

What was sequenced was blood. This receptor was obtained from a girl aged 5 to 17 with multiple sclerosis.

The CDR3 nucleotides are TGCAGTGCTGGACCAGGGGCAGTCAATCAGCCCCAGCATTTT. Amino acid sequence: CSAGPGAVNQPQHF. The chain combines TRBV20-1 with TRBJ1-5; D might be TRBD1 (6 bases). Trimming stripped 5 bases from V and 3 bases from J, with 14 bases between. CDR1 is DFQATT and CDR2 is SNEGSKA in the germline V gene (reference sequence). The CDR3 extends over 14 amino acids.